This T cell receptor (beta chain) originates from a study of blood T cell repertoires in COVID-19. Background on the study: COVID-19 samples collected from the United States, Italy and Spain covered acute and convalescent phases.

This clone was detected only a few times. CDR1 and CDR2 from the germline V gene are SEHNR and FQNEAQ (reference sequence). The CDR3 spans 13 residues. Trimming took 1 base from V and 4 from J; bases not matched to a gene: 0. In the source study's methods: Estimates of nucleated cell counts were drawn from the amplification of reference gene primers. The repertoire was sequenced with immunoSEQ multiplex PCR; TCRdb's copy has only in-frame clones and lacks some. V and J calls and clone size are given by that table; D and trimming were obtained from the DNA. The sample has about 200,000 clones; approximately 86% are singletons.

This clonotype was obtained from a middle-aged man with acute or convalescent COVID-19. The sequenced sample was peripheral blood. This chain joins TRBV7-9 and TRBJ1-1; TRBD1 matches 7 bases. CDR3 residues: CASSLGQGTEAFF. The CDR3 DNA reads TGTGCCAGCAGCTTAGGACAGGGCACTGAAGCTTTCTTT. The complete variable domain, with remaining parts taken from reference TRBV7-9 and TRBJ1-1, reads DTGVSQNPRHKITKRGQNVTFRCDPISEHNRLYWYRQTLGQGPEFLTYFQNEAQLEKSRLLSDRFSAERPKGSFSTLEIQRTEQGDSAMYLCASSLGQGTEAFFGQGTRLTVV.